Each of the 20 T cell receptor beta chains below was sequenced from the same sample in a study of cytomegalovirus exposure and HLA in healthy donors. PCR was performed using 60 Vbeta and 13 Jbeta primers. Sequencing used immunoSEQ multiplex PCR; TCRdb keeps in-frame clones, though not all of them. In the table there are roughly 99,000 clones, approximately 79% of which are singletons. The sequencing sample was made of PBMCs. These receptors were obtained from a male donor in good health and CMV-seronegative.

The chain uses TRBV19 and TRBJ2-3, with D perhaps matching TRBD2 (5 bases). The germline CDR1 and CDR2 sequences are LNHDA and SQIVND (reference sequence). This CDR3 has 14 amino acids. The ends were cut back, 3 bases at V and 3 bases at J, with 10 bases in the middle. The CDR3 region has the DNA TGTGCCAGTAGTATCGAGGGATTAACAGATACGCAGTATTTT. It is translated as CASSIEGLTDTQYF. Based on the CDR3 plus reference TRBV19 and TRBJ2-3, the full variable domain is DGGITQSPKYLFRKEGQNVTLSCEQNLNHDAMYWYRQDPGQGLRLIYYSQIVNDFQKGDIAEGYSVSREKKESFPLTVTSAQKNPTAFYLCASSIEGLTDTQYFGPGTRLTVL.

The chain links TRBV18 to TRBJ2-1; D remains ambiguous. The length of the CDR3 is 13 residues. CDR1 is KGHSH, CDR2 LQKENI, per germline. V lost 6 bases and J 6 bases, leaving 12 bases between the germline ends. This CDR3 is CASSDLGLNEQFF. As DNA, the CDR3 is TGTGCCAGCTCCGATCTAGGCCTCAATGAGCAGTTCTTC.

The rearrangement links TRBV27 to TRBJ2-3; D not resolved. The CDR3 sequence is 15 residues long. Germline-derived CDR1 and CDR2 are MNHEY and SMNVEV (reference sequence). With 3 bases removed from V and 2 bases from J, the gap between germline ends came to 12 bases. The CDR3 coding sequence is TGTGCCAGCAGTTTCGGAGACGAAGTCACAGATACGCAGTATTTT. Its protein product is CASSFGDEVTDTQYF.

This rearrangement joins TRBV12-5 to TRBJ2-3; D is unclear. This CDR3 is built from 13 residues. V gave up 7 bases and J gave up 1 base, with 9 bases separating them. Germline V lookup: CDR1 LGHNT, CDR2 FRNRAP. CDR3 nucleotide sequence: TGTGCTAGTGCCCACCGAGGCACAGATACGCAGTATTTT. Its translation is CASAHRGTDTQYF.

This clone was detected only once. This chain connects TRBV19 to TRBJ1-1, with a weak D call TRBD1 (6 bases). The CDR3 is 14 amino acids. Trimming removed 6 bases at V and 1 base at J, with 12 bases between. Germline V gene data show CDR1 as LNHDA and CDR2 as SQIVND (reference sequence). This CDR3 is CASRETGQNTEAFF. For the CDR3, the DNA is TGTGCCAGTAGGGAGACGGGACAGAACACTGAAGCTTTCTTT.

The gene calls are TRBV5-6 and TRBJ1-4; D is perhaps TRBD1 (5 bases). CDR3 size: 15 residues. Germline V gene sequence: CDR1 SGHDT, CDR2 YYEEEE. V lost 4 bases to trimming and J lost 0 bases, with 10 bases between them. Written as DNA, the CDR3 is TGTGCCAGCAGCCGAGCGGGGGCAACTAATGAAAAACTGTTTTTT. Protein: CASSRAGATNEKLFF.

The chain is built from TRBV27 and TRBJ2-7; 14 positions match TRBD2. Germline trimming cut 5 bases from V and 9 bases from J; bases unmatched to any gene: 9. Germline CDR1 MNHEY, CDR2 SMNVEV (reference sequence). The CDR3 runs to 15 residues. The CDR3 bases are TGTGCCAGCAGTCTAACCGGGACTAGCGGGGGAGGGCAGTACTTC. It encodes CASSLTGTSGGGQYF.

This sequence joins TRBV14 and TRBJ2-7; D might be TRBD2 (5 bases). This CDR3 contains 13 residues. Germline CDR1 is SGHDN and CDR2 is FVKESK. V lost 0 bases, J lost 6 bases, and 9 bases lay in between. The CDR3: CASSQDERREQYF. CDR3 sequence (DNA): TGTGCCAGCAGCCAAGACGAGCGGCGCGAGCAGTACTTC.

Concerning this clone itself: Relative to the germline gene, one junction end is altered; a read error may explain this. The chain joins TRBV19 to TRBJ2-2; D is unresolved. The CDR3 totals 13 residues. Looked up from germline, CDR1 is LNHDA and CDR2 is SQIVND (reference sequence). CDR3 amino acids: CASSPEPGSRSTF. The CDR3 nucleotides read TGTGCCAGTAGTCCCGAACCCGGCTCGCGGTCCACTTTT.

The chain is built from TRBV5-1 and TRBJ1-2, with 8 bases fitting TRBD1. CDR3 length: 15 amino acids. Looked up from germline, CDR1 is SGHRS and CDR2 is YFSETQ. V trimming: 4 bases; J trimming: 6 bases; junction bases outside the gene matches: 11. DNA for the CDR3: TGCGCCAGCAGCCCCAGACAGGGGAGCTCCGATGGCTACACCTTC. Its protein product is CASSPRQGSSDGYTF.

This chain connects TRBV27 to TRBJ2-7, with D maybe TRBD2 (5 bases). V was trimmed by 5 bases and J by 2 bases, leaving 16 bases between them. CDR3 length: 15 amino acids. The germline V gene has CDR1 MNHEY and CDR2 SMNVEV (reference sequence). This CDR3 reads CASSPAGSPAYEQYF. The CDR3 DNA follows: TGTGCCAGCAGTCCCGCTGGGAGTCCCGCCTACGAGCAGTACTTC.

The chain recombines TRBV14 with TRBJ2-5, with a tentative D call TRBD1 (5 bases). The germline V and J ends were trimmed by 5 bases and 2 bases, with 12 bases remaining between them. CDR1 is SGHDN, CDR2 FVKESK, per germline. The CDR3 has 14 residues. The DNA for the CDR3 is TGTGCCAGCAGCTATTCAGGGTCGCAAGAGACCCAGTACTTC. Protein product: CASSYSGSQETQYF.

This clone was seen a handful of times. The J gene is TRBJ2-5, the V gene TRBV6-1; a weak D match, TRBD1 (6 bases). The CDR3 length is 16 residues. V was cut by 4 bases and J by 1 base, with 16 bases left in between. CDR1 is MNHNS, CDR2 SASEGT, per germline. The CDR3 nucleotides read TGTGCCAGCAGTGTCCTCTCGGGACATATCCAAGAGACCCAGTACTTC. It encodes CASSVLSGHIQETQYF.

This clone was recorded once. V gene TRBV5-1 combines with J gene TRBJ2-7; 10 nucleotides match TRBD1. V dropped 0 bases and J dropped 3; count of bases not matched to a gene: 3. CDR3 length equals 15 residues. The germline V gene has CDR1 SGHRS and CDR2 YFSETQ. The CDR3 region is CASSLDDRGLYEQYF. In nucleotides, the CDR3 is TGCGCCAGCAGCTTGGATGACAGGGGGCTCTACGAGCAGTACTTC.

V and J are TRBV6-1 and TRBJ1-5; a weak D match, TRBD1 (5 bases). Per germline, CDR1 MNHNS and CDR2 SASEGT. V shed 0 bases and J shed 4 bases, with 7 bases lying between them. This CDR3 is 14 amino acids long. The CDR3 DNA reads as TGTGCCAGCAGTGAAGCTGGGGGGAATCAGCCCCAGCATTTT. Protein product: CASSEAGGNQPQHF.

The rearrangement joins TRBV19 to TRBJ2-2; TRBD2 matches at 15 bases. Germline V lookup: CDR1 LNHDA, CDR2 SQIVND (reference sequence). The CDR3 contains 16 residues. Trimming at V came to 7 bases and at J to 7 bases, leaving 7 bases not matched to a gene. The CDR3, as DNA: TGTGCCAGTATCGGATCGGGACTAGCGGGAGGCGGGGAGCTGTTTTTT. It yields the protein CASIGSGLAGGGELFF.

The CDR3 here is CASSPHGIGGVNTEAFF. The CDR3 region has the DNA TGTGCCAGCAGCCCACACGGAATAGGGGGCGTGAACACTGAAGCTTTCTTT. This chain uses TRBV9 with TRBJ1-1; 7 bases are a match to TRBD1. The CDR3 covers 17 residues. Trimming took 4 bases from V and 0 from J; bases not matched to a gene: 12. Per germline, CDR1 SGDLS and CDR2 YYNGEE.

The CDR3 region has the DNA TGTGCCAGCACCGCTAGCGGGAGATCCTACAATGAGCAGTTCTTC. Translation: CASTASGRSYNEQFF. The rearrangement links TRBV5-8 to TRBJ2-1, with 10 bases lining up with TRBD2. This CDR3 spans 15 amino acids. CDR1 SGHTS and CDR2 YDEGEE come from the germline V gene. V lost 6 bases to trimming and J lost 1 base; unmatched junction nucleotides: 4. The full variable domain, with the rest looked up from reference TRBV5-8 and TRBJ2-1, is EAGVTQSPTHLIKTRGQQATLRCSPISGHTSVYWYQQALGLGLQFLLWYDEGEERNRGNFPPRFSGRQFPNYSSELNVNALELEDSALYLCASTASGRSYNEQFFGPGTRLTVL.

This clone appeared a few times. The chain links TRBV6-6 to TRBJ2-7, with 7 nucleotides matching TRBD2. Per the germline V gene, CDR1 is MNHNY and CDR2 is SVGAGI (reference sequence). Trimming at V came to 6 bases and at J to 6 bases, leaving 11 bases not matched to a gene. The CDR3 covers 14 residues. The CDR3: CASSSTSLASEQYF. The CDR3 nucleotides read TGTGCCAGCAGCTCAACATCACTAGCGAGCGAGCAGTACTTC.

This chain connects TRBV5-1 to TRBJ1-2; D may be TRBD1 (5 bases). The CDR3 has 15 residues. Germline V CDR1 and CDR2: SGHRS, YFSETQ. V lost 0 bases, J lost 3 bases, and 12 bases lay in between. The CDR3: CASSLDDSHYYGYTF. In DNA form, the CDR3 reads TGCGCCAGCAGCTTGGATGACAGTCACTACTATGGCTACACCTTC.